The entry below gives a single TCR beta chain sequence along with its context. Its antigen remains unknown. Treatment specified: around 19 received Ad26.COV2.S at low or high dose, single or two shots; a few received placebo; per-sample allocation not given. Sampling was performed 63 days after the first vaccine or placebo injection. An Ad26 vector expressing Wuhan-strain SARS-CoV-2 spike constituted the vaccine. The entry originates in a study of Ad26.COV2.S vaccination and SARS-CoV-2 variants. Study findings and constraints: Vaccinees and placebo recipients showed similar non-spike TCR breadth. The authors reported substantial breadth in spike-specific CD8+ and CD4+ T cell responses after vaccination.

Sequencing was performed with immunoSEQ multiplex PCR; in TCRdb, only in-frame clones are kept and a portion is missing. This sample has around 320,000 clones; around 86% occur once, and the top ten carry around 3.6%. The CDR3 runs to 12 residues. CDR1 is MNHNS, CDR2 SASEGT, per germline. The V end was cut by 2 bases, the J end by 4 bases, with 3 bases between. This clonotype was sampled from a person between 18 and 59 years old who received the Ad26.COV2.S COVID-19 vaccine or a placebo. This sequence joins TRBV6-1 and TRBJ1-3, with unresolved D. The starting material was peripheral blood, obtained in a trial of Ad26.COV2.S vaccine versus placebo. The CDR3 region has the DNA TGTGCCAGCAGTGAATTAGGAAACACCATATATTTT. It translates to CASSELGNTIYF.